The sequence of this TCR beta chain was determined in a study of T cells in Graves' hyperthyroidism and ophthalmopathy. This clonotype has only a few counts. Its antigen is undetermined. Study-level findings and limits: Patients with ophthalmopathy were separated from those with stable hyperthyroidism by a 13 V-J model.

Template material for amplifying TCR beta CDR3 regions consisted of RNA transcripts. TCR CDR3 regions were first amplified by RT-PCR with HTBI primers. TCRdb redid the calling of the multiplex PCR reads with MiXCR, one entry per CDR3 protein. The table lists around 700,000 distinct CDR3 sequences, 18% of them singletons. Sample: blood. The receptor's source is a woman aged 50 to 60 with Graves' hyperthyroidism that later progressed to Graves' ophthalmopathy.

CDR3 protein: CASSAGGPGEQYF. The DNA for the CDR3 is TGTGCCAGCAGCGCCGGTGGGCCGGGGGAGCAGTACTTC. V and J are TRBV7-6 and TRBJ2-7; D is perhaps TRBD2 (5 bases). V lost 5 bases and J 7 bases, leaving 15 bases between the germline ends. The V gene's germline CDR1 is SGHVS and CDR2 FNYEAQ. This CDR3 has 13 amino acids.